This T cell receptor beta chain was identified during a study of Tregs in tolerant kidney transplant recipients. CD4+CD25+CD127- Tregs, CD4+CD25- non-Tregs, CD4 and CD8 cells were sorted. Germline CDR1 is MNHNS and CDR2 is SASEGT. This CDR3 has 14 amino acids. V shed 5 bases and J 8 bases; nucleotides not matched to a gene: 6. Repertoires were generated with immunoSEQ multiplex PCR, while TCRdb's copy carries only in-frame clones and drops some. Of 110,000 or so clones in the sample, roughly nine tenths are singletons; the top ten hold over 0.5%. The sample taken for sequencing was CD4+ T cells from blood. The gene calls are TRBV6-1 and TRBJ1-3; TRBD1 matches 10 bases. The receptor was derived from a human donor in good health. The CDR3 spells CASSTTGGADTIYF. CDR3 DNA: TGTGCCAGCAGTACGACAGGGGGCGCGGACACCATATATTTT.